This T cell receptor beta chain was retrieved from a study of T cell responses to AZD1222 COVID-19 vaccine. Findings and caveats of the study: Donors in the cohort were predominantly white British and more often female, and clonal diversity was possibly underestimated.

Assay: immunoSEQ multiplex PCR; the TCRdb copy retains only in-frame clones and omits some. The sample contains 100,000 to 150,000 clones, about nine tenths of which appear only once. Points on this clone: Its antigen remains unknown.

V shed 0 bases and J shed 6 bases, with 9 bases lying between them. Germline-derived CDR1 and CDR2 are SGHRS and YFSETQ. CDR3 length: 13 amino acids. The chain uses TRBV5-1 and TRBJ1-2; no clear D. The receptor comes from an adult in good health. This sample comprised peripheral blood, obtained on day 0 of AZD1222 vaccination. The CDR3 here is CASSLGGVDGYTF. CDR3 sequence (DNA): TGCGCCAGCAGCTTGGGGGGAGTGGATGGCTACACCTTC.